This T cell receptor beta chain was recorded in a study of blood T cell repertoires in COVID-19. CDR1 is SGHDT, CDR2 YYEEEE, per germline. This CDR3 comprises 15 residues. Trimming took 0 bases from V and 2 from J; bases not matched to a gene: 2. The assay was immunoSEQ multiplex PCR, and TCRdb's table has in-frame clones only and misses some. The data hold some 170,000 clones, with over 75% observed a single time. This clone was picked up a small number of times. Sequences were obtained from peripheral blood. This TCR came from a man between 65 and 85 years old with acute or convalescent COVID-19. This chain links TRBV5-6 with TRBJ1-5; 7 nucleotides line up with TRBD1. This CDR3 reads CASSLAGGRNQPQHF. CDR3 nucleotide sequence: TGTGCCAGCAGCTTGGCAGGGGGGCGCAATCAGCCCCAGCATTTT.